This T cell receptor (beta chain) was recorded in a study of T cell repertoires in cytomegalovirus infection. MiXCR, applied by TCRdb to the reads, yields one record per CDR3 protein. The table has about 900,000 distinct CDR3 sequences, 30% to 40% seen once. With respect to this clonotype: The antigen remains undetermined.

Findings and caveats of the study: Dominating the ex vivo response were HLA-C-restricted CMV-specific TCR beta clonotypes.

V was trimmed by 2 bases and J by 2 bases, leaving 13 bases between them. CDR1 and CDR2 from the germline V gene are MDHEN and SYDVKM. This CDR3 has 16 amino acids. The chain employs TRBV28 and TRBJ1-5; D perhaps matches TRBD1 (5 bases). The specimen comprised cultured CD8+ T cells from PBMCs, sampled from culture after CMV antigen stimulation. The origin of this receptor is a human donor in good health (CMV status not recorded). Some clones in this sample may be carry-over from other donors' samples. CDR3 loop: CASSLRAKGGNQPQHF. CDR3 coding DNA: TGTGCCAGCAGTTTACGGGCAAAAGGGGGCAATCAGCCCCAGCATTTT.